This T cell receptor beta chain emerged from a study of shared clonotypes between healthy human individuals. CDR1 is MNHEY, CDR2 SVGAGI, per germline. Trimming stripped 2 bases from V and 6 bases from J, with 13 bases between. The CDR3 has 15 residues. Whole-study findings and limits: Sequencing depth was a factor that was expected to affect clonotype sharing among donors. The study drew on few donors, limiting represented genetic and exposure-history diversity.

Participating donors were healthy, HIV-negative adults free of recent acute infections or vaccinations. At deep level, the assay was performed. Generated by immunoSEQ multiplex PCR, the TCRdb table keeps only in-frame clones and is missing some. Of about 490,000 clones detected, over 60% appear once; the ten largest clones hold under 15%. This clone appeared a few times. Its antigen is undetermined. The chain is built from TRBV6-5 and TRBJ2-2; D not resolved. The origin of this receptor is a woman in her thirties or forties in good health. Some clones in this sample may be carry-over from other donors' samples. Sample: PBMCs. CDR3 amino acids: CASSYRWSTPGELFF. CDR3 sequence (DNA): TGTGCCAGCAGTTACCGATGGTCTACCCCCGGGGAGCTGTTTTTT.